These 32 T cell receptor beta chains share one sample of origin, sequenced in a study of T cells in Graves' hyperthyroidism and ophthalmopathy. TCR beta CDR3 sequences were amplified from RNA transcripts. Initially, a first-round RT-PCR of the TCR CDR3 employed the HTBI primer set. TCRdb itself ran the multiplex PCR reads through MiXCR, one entry per CDR3 protein. Among around 700,000 distinct CDR3 sequences, approximately 18% were seen once, and the ten largest hold 16%. Sequencing used blood. Receptor source: a woman between 45 and 65 years old with Graves' hyperthyroidism that later progressed to Graves' ophthalmopathy.

V is TRBV6-1 and J is TRBJ1-1; maybe TRBD1 (6 bases). In germline, CDR1 is MNHNS, CDR2 SASEGT. The CDR3 spans 15 residues. V lost 5 bases and J 6 bases, leaving 19 bases between the germline ends. The CDR3 bases are TGTGCCAGCAGTCGGTGGACAGTAATCGAACCTGAAGCTTTCTTT. Translation gives CASSRWTVIEPEAFF.

This chain uses TRBV14 with TRBJ1-3; D remains ambiguous. Trimming took 1 base from V and 0 from J, leaving 7 bases between them. The germline CDR1 and CDR2 sequences are SGHDN and FVKESK. This CDR3 comprises 15 residues. The CDR3 coding sequence is TGTGCCAGCAGCCAAGGGAAGTTCTCTGGAAACACCATATATTTT. Translation gives CASSQGKFSGNTIYF.

The V and J genes are TRBV5-1 and TRBJ2-3, with 12 bases lining up with TRBD2. The CDR3 contains 16 residues. V dropped 4 bases and J dropped 6; count of bases not matched to a gene: 9. CDR1 is SGHRS and CDR2 is YFSETQ in the germline V gene. CDR3 coding DNA: TGCGCCAGCAGCCCTAGGACTAGCGGGGACCTGGATACGCAGTATTTT. Translation: CASSPRTSGDLDTQYF.

CDR3 sequence (DNA): TGTGCCAGCAGTCACCCGGGGACCTTC. As protein: CASSHPGTF. The chain combines TRBV6-5 with TRBJ1-2, with D uncertain. With 5 bases removed from V and 14 bases from J, the gap between germline ends came to 9 bases. This CDR3 region has 9 residues. Germline V lookup: CDR1 MNHEY, CDR2 SVGAGI.

To note about this clonotype: One end of the junction is discordant with germline, which a read error may explain. J is TRBJ1-1 and V is TRBV11-2; D may be TRBD1 (5 bases). Germline V gene data show CDR1 as SGHAT and CDR2 as FQNNGV. This CDR3 spans 15 amino acids. The chain's CDR3 is CASSLGGMPNTVAFF. CDR3 DNA: TGTGCCAGCAGCTTAGGGGGGATGCCCAACACTGTAGCTTTCTTT.

This clonotype was counted between two and nine times. The chain recombines TRBV12-3 or TRBV12-4 with TRBJ2-3; D unresolved. The V gene lost 3 bases and the J gene lost 6 bases, with 7 bases spanning the gap. The CDR3 spans 12 residues. As DNA, the CDR3 is TGTGCCAGCAGTTTCATTGGGGATACGCAGTATTTT. It translates to CASSFIGDTQYF.

This clonotype has just a few counts. The rearrangement links TRBV6-1 to TRBJ1-2, with TRBD1 matching over 9 bases. Germline-derived CDR1 and CDR2 are MNHNS and SASEGT. The CDR3 spans 14 residues. Trimming took 7 bases from V and 5 from J; bases not matched to a gene: 8. Here the CDR3 reads CASKRTGAEYGYTF. CDR3 in DNA: TGTGCCAGCAAACGGACAGGGGCGGAATATGGCTACACCTTC.

This clonotype was picked up many times. J is TRBJ1-2 and V is TRBV2, with 7 positions matching TRBD1. The CDR3 length is 16 residues. Trimming removed 5 bases from V and 4 bases from J; junction bases left unmatched: 13. Germline lookup yields CDR1 SNHLY and CDR2 FYNNEI. CDR3: CASSNTPPTGSYGYTF. CDR3 nucleotide sequence: TGTGCCAGCAGTAACACCCCGCCGACAGGGTCCTATGGCTACACCTTC.

The rearrangement links TRBV9 to TRBJ1-2, with TRBD1 matching 7 bases. The CDR3 loop spans 15 amino acids. Looked up from germline, CDR1 is SGDLS and CDR2 is YYNGEE. J gave up 5 bases and V 4 bases, and 11 bases lay outside the gene matches. The CDR3 nucleotides read TGTGCCAGCAGCCCGGGACAGACTTCGGTTTATGGCTACACCTTC. It encodes CASSPGQTSVYGYTF.

CDR3 nucleotide sequence: TGTGCCAGCACTAGAACTAGCGGGGGGGCCAATGAGCAGTTCTTC. Encoded protein: CASTRTSGGANEQFF. The gene calls are TRBV27 and TRBJ2-1; 13 nucleotides line up with TRBD2. CDR3 size: 15 residues. Germline V gene sequence: CDR1 MNHEY, CDR2 SMNVEV (reference sequence). The ends lost 7 bases at V and 6 bases at J; junction bases unmatched: 6.

The chain recombines TRBV28 with TRBJ1-1, with D possibly being TRBD1 (5 bases). V gave up 5 bases and J gave up 1 base, with 17 bases separating them. Germline CDR1 and CDR2: MDHEN and SYDVKM. This CDR3 spans 16 amino acids. CDR3 nucleotide sequence: TGTGCCAGCAGTGACCCAAGGCGAGGGGAGAACACTGAAGCTTTCTTT. The encoded protein is CASSDPRRGENTEAFF.

There are a few counts of this clonotype. The V call is TRBV7-9, the J call TRBJ2-1; the D gene is possibly TRBD1 (6 bases). CDR1 and CDR2 (germline): SEHNR, FQNEAQ (reference sequence). The CDR3 consists of 12 residues. V lost 5 bases, J lost 10 bases, and 12 bases lay in between. CDR3 residues: CASSPGDIEQFF. CDR3 nucleotide sequence: TGTGCCAGCAGCCCCGGGGACATCGAGCAGTTCTTC.

Only a few counts were recorded for this clonotype. V is TRBV5-8 and J is TRBJ2-2; D is ambiguous. CDR3 length equals 12 residues. Trimming left V 7 bases short and J 5 bases short, with 9 bases between. In germline, CDR1 is SGHTS, CDR2 YDEGEE. CDR3 bases: TGTGCCAGCGGCATTTTTACCGGGGAGCTGTTTTTT. It codes for CASGIFTGELFF.

This clonotype was seen only a few times. The V and J genes are TRBV28 and TRBJ2-5; 9 nucleotides match TRBD1. V lost 3 bases to trimming and J lost 0 bases; unmatched junction nucleotides: 8. CDR1 is MDHEN and CDR2 is SYDVKM in the germline V gene. This CDR3 comprises 17 residues. The CDR3 is CASSFPRTGEYQETQYF. The CDR3 nucleotides read TGTGCCAGCAGTTTCCCTAGGACAGGGGAGTACCAAGAGACCCAGTACTTC.

The J gene is TRBJ2-7, the V gene TRBV3-1; tentatively, D is TRBD2 (6 bases). The CDR3 contains 14 residues. The V gene lost 3 bases and the J gene lost 4 bases, with 13 bases spanning the gap. Germline CDR1 is LGHDT and CDR2 is YNNKEL (reference sequence). The CDR3 nucleotides read TGTGCCAGCAGCCAGACGTGGCGGGGTTACGAGCAGTACTTC. It encodes CASSQTWRGYEQYF.

In this sample, this clonotype turned up a few times. The genes are TRBV27 and TRBJ2-2; maybe TRBD2 (6 bases). CDR1 and CDR2 (germline): MNHEY, SMNVEV (reference sequence). The CDR3 loop spans 14 amino acids. With 4 bases removed from V and 4 bases from J, the gap between germline ends came to 10 bases. CDR3: CASSSGRLTGELFF. CDR3 nucleotides: TGTGCCAGCAGTTCTGGGAGGCTCACCGGGGAGCTGTTTTTT.

This clonotype was observed at least ten times. The gene calls are TRBV11-2 and TRBJ2-7; D gene ambiguous. The CDR3 length is 12 residues. V was trimmed by 8 bases and J by 5 bases, leaving 13 bases between them. The germline V gene encodes CDR1 SGHAT and CDR2 FQNNGV. The CDR3 region is CASRLLGHEQYF. In DNA form, the CDR3 reads TGTGCCAGCCGCCTCTTGGGCCACGAGCAGTACTTC.

This chain links TRBV28 with TRBJ1-2; TRBD1 matches 7 bases. CDR3 length equals 16 residues. V lost 4 bases, J lost 4 bases, and 12 bases stayed unmatched. Germline CDR1 and CDR2: MDHEN and SYDVKM. The CDR3 loop is CASSSPTGSTIYGYTF. The DNA of the CDR3 is TGTGCCAGCAGTTCCCCGACAGGGTCCACGATCTATGGCTACACCTTC.

This clonotype has a handful of counts. The CDR3 reads CASSLGPGTVFSPLHF. The CDR3 DNA follows: TGTGCCAGCAGCTTGGGCCCCGGGACAGTTTTTTCACCCCTCCACTTT. The chain links TRBV5-4 to TRBJ1-6, with 7 bases identical to TRBD1. CDR3 length: 16 residues. Losses at the gene ends were 0 bases for V and 9 bases for J; bases not matched to a gene: 9. Per the germline V gene, CDR1 is SGHNT and CDR2 is YYREEE (reference sequence). The complete variable domain, with remaining parts taken from reference TRBV5-4 and TRBJ1-6, reads ETGVTQSPTHLIKTRGQQVTLRCSSQSGHNTVSWYQQALGQGPQFIFQYYREEENGRGNFPPRFSGLQFPNYSSELNVNALELDDSALYLCASSLGPGTVFSPLHFGNGTRLTVT.

This clonotype was found many times. V gene TRBV2 combines with J gene TRBJ1-5, with D possibly matching TRBD1 (6 bases). V lost 2 bases and J 6 bases, leaving 8 bases between the germline ends. CDR3 size: 13 residues. CDR1 and CDR2 (germline): SNHLY, FYNNEI. The CDR3 DNA reads TGTGCCAGCAGTGAATCCAGGGGTCAGCCCCAGCATTTT. The encoded protein is CASSESRGQPQHF.

The table lists this clonotype with many counts. This rearrangement joins TRBV27 to TRBJ2-1; no reliable D call. Trimming left V 0 bases short and J 5 bases short, with 5 bases between. The CDR3 totals 13 residues. Germline CDR1 reads MNHEY; CDR2 reads SMNVEV (reference sequence). The CDR3 DNA sequence: TGTGCCAGCAGTTTATCCCCGGACAATGAGCAGTTCTTC. The encoded protein is CASSLSPDNEQFF.

The table lists this clonotype with many counts. V usage is TRBV2 and J usage is TRBJ2-5; 12 nucleotides agree with TRBD1. This CDR3 has 14 residues. The J segment lost 5 bases and the V segment lost 10 bases, leaving 8 bases of the junction unmatched. Germline assignment: CDR1 SNHLY and CDR2 FYNNEI. Written as DNA, the CDR3 is TGTGCCACCCTCCGGGACAGGGGGCGGGAGACCCAGTACTTC. Its translation is CATLRDRGRETQYF.

This clonotype was counted ten times or more. V is TRBV3-1 and J is TRBJ1-1; D is ambiguous. Germline lookup yields CDR1 LGHDT and CDR2 YNNKEL (reference sequence). The CDR3 covers 18 residues. Trimming pared 0 bases from V and 4 bases from J, leaving 21 bases between. The DNA for the CDR3 is TGTGCCAGCAGCCAAGATACTGGGGTTCCAACCCTTAGCACTGAAGCTTTCTTT. Amino acid sequence: CASSQDTGVPTLSTEAFF.

The chain couples TRBV15 to TRBJ1-1; D call uncertain. The germline gives CDR1 LNHNV, CDR2 YYDKDF (reference sequence). The CDR3 runs to 13 residues. V shed 0 bases and J shed 2 bases, with 4 bases lying between them. The CDR3 DNA follows: TGTGCCACCAGCAGAGATCCTAACACTGAAGCTTTCTTT. Translation: CATSRDPNTEAFF.

The CDR3 DNA reads TGTGCCAGCAGCCCCGGGAAGGGGCAATTTCATGAAAAACTGTTTTTT. Encoded protein: CASSPGKGQFHEKLFF. The chain joins TRBV13 to TRBJ1-4, with TRBD1 as a possible D gene (5 bases). This CDR3 has 16 residues. The V end lost 5 bases, the J end lost 6 bases, and 19 bases lay between the germline ends. CDR1 PRHDT and CDR2 FYEKMQ come from the germline V gene (reference sequence).

The chain employs TRBV5-4 and TRBJ2-5; 7 nucleotides match TRBD2. V dropped 7 bases and J dropped 5; count of bases not matched to a gene: 14. Germline assignment: CDR1 SGHNT and CDR2 YYREEE (reference sequence). This CDR3 is 15 amino acids long. CDR3 DNA: TGTGCCAGCGGCACCGGGACTATCCAGTTCGAGACCCAGTACTTC. It is translated as CASGTGTIQFETQYF. The full variable domain, rest sourced from reference TRBV5-4 and TRBJ2-5, is ETGVTQSPTHLIKTRGQQVTLRCSSQSGHNTVSWYQQALGQGPQFIFQYYREEENGRGNFPPRFSGLQFPNYSSELNVNALELDDSALYLCASGTGTIQFETQYFGPGTRLLVL.

This clonotype has at least ten counts. The chain recombines TRBV3-1 with TRBJ2-5; 7 bases match TRBD2. With 4 bases clipped from V and 2 bases from J, the junction kept 4 bases outside the gene matches. This CDR3 is built from 14 residues. Germline-derived CDR1 and CDR2 are LGHDT and YNNKEL (reference sequence). CDR3 bases: TGTGCCAGCAGCCGGTCTAGCGGACAAGAGACCCAGTACTTC. Its translation is CASSRSSGQETQYF.

There are many counts of this clonotype. The gene calls are TRBV3-1 and TRBJ1-2, with D tentatively TRBD1 (6 bases). The germline V gene encodes CDR1 LGHDT and CDR2 YNNKEL (reference sequence). Trimming stripped 6 bases from V and 7 bases from J, with 21 bases between. CDR3 length equals 15 residues. The CDR3 spells CASSPTDSRQPGYTF. In DNA, the CDR3 is TGTGCCAGCAGTCCTACGGACAGTCGCCAACCTGGCTACACCTTC.

This clonotype was counted ten times or more. The CDR3, as DNA: TGTGCCAGCAGCTTAATCGGGGACGAGCAGTACTTC. This translates into CASSLIGDEQYF. This sequence joins TRBV12-3 or TRBV12-4 and TRBJ2-7, with D tentatively TRBD2 (5 bases). The CDR3 has 12 amino acids. V gave up 6 bases and J gave up 5 bases, with 11 bases separating them.

In its sample, this clonotype was seen many times. The gene calls are TRBV20-1 and TRBJ2-5; 7 bases line up with TRBD1. This CDR3 has 13 amino acids. Per the germline V gene, CDR1 is DFQATT and CDR2 is SNEGSKA (reference sequence). V was clipped by 6 bases and J by 5 bases; unmatched bases: 9. Here the CDR3 reads CSAGSKQGETQYF. In nucleotides, the CDR3 is TGCAGTGCAGGGAGTAAACAGGGGGAGACCCAGTACTTC.

This clonotype appeared a single time. The gene calls are TRBV29-1 and TRBJ2-1; D might be TRBD2 (6 bases). CDR1 and CDR2 from the germline V gene are SQVTM and ANQGSEA. The CDR3 has 13 amino acids. Between the trimmed V and J ends, which lost 0 bases and 9 bases, there was a span of 12 bases. Here the CDR3 reads CSVEEGGNAEQFF. The DNA of the CDR3 is TGCAGCGTTGAAGAAGGCGGGAATGCTGAGCAGTTCTTC.

The chain links TRBV10-3 to TRBJ2-5; possibly TRBD1 for D (5 bases). The CDR3 totals 13 residues. Trimming removed 2 bases at V and 5 bases at J, with 9 bases between. Germline V lookup: CDR1 ENHRY, CDR2 SYGVKD. CDR3 sequence reads: CAISEPTAETQYF. In nucleotides, the CDR3 is TGTGCCATCAGTGAGCCGACAGCCGAGACCCAGTACTTC.